Below are 25 T cell receptor beta chains sequenced from a single sample in a study of control samples from healthy donors and cancer patients. TCRdb's table, derived via immunoSEQ multiplex PCR, lists solely in-frame clones and lacks some. Here the sample spans 120,000 or so clones, roughly 87% being singletons. The sample was blood. Receptor source: a man younger than 30 in good health.

The gene calls are TRBV27 and TRBJ1-2; TRBD1 matches 11 bases. The CDR3 has 16 amino acids. With V trimmed by 0 bases and J by 6 bases, 6 bases remained unmatched. Germline V gene data show CDR1 as MNHEY and CDR2 as SMNVEV (reference sequence). The CDR3 loop is CASSLSTGQGVNGYTF. CDR3 sequence (DNA): TGTGCCAGCAGTTTATCTACGGGACAGGGGGTGAATGGCTACACCTTC.

This chain uses TRBV5-8 with TRBJ1-5; D not resolved. V was clipped by 5 bases and J by 2 bases, with 11 bases between them. The CDR3 is 14 amino acids. CDR1 and CDR2 (germline): SGHTS, YDEGEE. CDR3 DNA: TGTGCCAGCAGTCCTTACATGGGCAATCAGCCCCAGCATTTT. Translated: CASSPYMGNQPQHF.

The V call is TRBV27, the J call TRBJ1-1, with TRBD1 matching 7 bases. The V segment lost 6 bases and the J segment 1 base; nucleotides outside the gene matches: 8. The CDR3 covers 15 residues. Germline CDR1 is MNHEY and CDR2 is SMNVEV (reference sequence). The CDR3 bases are TGTGCCAGCAGCCACTACCGGGACAGGAACACTGAAGCTTTCTTT. The encoded protein is CASSHYRDRNTEAFF.

Concerning this clone itself: A read error may produce the germline difference seen at one junction end. The CDR3 nucleotides are TGTGCCAGCACCCCGGGGACCTCGGGATACATTGAGCAGTTCTTC. Its translation: CASTPGTSGYIEQFF. The chain uses TRBV2 and TRBJ2-1; D could derive from TRBD1 or TRBD2 (5 bases each). CDR3 length: 15 amino acids. Germline CDR1 SNHLY, CDR2 FYNNEI.

The chain uses TRBV4-1 and TRBJ2-1, with a possible D match to TRBD2 (6 bases). This CDR3 region has 19 residues. Germline values: CDR1 MGHRA, CDR2 YSYEKL. The ends were cut back, 2 bases at V and 0 bases at J, with 20 bases in the middle. Here the CDR3 DNA reads TGCGCCAGCAGCCAACCTTGGACGGACGGACTAAGCTCCTACAATGAGCAGTTCTTC. As protein: CASSQPWTDGLSSYNEQFF.

V is TRBV7-9 and J is TRBJ2-1, with D perhaps given as TRBD1 or TRBD2 (5 bases each). This CDR3 is 16 amino acids long. From germline, CDR1 is SEHNR and CDR2 FQNEAQ (reference sequence). Trimming left V 5 bases short and J 0 bases short, with 14 bases between. Written as DNA, the CDR3 is TGTGCCAGCAGCCCAAGGGACGCGGACTCCTACAATGAGCAGTTCTTC. Its translation: CASSPRDADSYNEQFF.

This chain connects TRBV19 to TRBJ2-7; 8 nucleotides line up with TRBD2. The CDR3 is made up of 15 amino acids. The trim removed 1 base at V and 4 bases at J, leaving 6 bases unmatched. CDR1 is LNHDA and CDR2 is SQIVND in the germline V gene (reference sequence). The CDR3 DNA reads as TGTGCCAGTAGTATAGGGCTAGCGGGCTTATACGAGCAGTACTTC. Protein sequence: CASSIGLAGLYEQYF.

This chain uses TRBV4-1 with TRBJ2-7; 9 positions agree with TRBD2. After removal of 3 bases from V and 4 bases from J, the junction contained 7 bases not matched to a gene. Germline V gives CDR1 MGHRA, CDR2 YSYEKL. This CDR3 has 15 amino acids. The CDR3 protein is CASSHRSGRRYEQYF. The CDR3, as DNA: TGCGCCAGCAGCCACAGAAGCGGGAGGAGGTACGAGCAGTACTTC.

The V call is TRBV4-3, the J call TRBJ2-2; perhaps TRBD1 as D (5 bases). Trimming removed 2 bases at V and 3 bases at J, with 7 bases between. Germline lookup yields CDR1 LGHNA and CDR2 YSLEER. This CDR3 region has 14 residues. The CDR3 region has the DNA TGCGCCAGCAGCCAATTACAGGACACCGGGGAGCTGTTTTTT. It is translated as CASSQLQDTGELFF.

The CDR3: CASSLDGDSNQPQHF. DNA for the CDR3: TGCGCCAGCAGCTTGGATGGGGATAGCAATCAGCCCCAGCATTTT. This sequence joins TRBV5-1 and TRBJ1-5; D uncertain. The CDR3 is 15 residues long. Germline V CDR1 and CDR2: SGHRS, YFSETQ. Trimming left V 0 bases short and J 0 bases short, with 7 bases between. The entire variable domain, with the rest obtained from reference TRBV5-1 and TRBJ1-5, is as follows: KAGVTQTPRYLIKTRGQQVTLSCSPISGHRSVSWYQQTPGQGLQFLFEYFSETQRNKGNFPGRFSGRQFSNSRSEMNVSTLELGDSALYLCASSLDGDSNQPQHFGDGTRLSIL.

The chain is built from TRBV5-1 and TRBJ2-7, with a tentative D call TRBD2 (6 bases). The V gene lost 0 bases and the J gene lost 3 bases, with 13 bases spanning the gap. This CDR3 is built from 15 residues. Germline lookup yields CDR1 SGHRS and CDR2 YFSETQ. The CDR3 here is CASSLEQSGDYEQYF. In DNA form, the CDR3 reads TGCGCCAGCAGCTTGGAACAATCGGGGGACTACGAGCAGTACTTC.

The chain employs TRBV27 and TRBJ1-5; a weak D match, TRBD1 (6 bases). The V end was cut by 7 bases, the J end by 6 bases, with 13 bases between. The CDR3 sequence is 13 residues long. Per germline, CDR1 MNHEY and CDR2 SMNVEV (reference sequence). CDR3 region: CASTSGVGQPQHF. The CDR3 nucleotides read TGTGCCAGCACCTCAGGGGTAGGTCAGCCCCAGCATTTT.

This clone was detected once. The chain couples TRBV27 to TRBJ2-7, with 7 nucleotides matching TRBD1. The V segment lost 2 bases and the J segment 6 bases; nucleotides outside the gene matches: 4. Germline V gives CDR1 MNHEY, CDR2 SMNVEV (reference sequence). The CDR3 totals 13 residues. The CDR3: CASSLRQGREQYF. For the CDR3, the DNA is TGTGCCAGCAGTTTACGACAGGGCCGCGAGCAGTACTTC.

V and J are TRBV6-4 and TRBJ2-2; TRBD1 is a possible D gene (5 bases). Trimming stripped 3 bases from V and 5 bases from J, with 13 bases between. This CDR3 has 15 amino acids. CDR1 and CDR2 from the germline V gene are MRHNA and SNTAGT. As DNA, the CDR3 is TGTGCCAGCAGTGAAGGGGCCGCCCGTACCGGGGAGCTGTTTTTT. Its translation is CASSEGAARTGELFF.

This clone showed up just once. This chain uses TRBV3-1 (or the pseudogene TRBV3-2) with TRBJ2-1; D is tentatively TRBD1 or TRBD2 (5 bases each). Trimming removed 3 bases at V and 6 bases at J, with 18 bases between. The germline CDR1 and CDR2 sequences are LGHDT and YNNKEL (reference sequence). The CDR3 is 16 amino acids. CDR3 sequence: CASSQEFGTVPNEQFF. In DNA, the CDR3 is TGTGCCAGCAGCCAGGAGTTTGGGACCGTACCCAATGAGCAGTTCTTC.

The chain combines TRBV10-1 with TRBJ2-5; D is ambiguous. This CDR3 spans 13 amino acids. V lost 4 bases to trimming and J lost 4 bases, with 10 bases between them. Germline assignment: CDR1 WNHNN and CDR2 SYGVQD (reference sequence). CDR3 nucleotides: TGCGCCAGCAGTGCTTTTCGCGGAGAGACCCAGTACTTC. It encodes CASSAFRGETQYF.

This clone showed up just a few times. The chain couples TRBV7-3 to TRBJ1-1; D ambiguous. Germline CDR1 and CDR2: SGHTA and FQGTGA. This CDR3 is built from 15 residues. With 0 bases removed from V and 1 base from J, the gap between germline ends came to 9 bases. The CDR3 spells CASSLTAKGNTEAFF. CDR3 nucleotide sequence: TGTGCCAGCAGCTTAACGGCAAAGGGGAACACTGAAGCTTTCTTT.

The V and J genes are TRBV5-1 and TRBJ2-1; 8 bases line up with TRBD1. This CDR3 region has 18 residues. Germline lookup yields CDR1 SGHRS and CDR2 YFSETQ. V dropped 2 bases and J dropped 8; count of bases not matched to a gene: 18. DNA of the CDR3: TGCGCCAGCAGCTTTACCGGGACAGGAAACCCCCTGAACCATGAGCAGTTCTTC. Its protein is CASSFTGTGNPLNHEQFF.

This clone has just one count. This chain links TRBV6-4 with TRBJ2-3, with D unclear. The germline V and J ends were trimmed by 5 bases and 6 bases, with 12 bases remaining between them. The germline CDR1 and CDR2 sequences are MRHNA and SNTAGT. The CDR3 extends over 13 amino acids. CDR3 protein: CASSKSGWDTQYF. The DNA of the CDR3 is TGTGCCAGCAGTAAGTCCGGTTGGGATACGCAGTATTTT.

This chain links TRBV7-2 with TRBJ2-3; D uncertain. The CDR3 totals 13 residues. V was pared by 2 bases and J by 4 bases, with 7 bases between. Germline values: CDR1 SGHTA, CDR2 FQGNSA. The CDR3 spells CASSLTYSDTQYF. DNA of the CDR3: TGTGCCAGCAGCTTAACTTATTCAGATACGCAGTATTTT.

This chain connects TRBV29-1 to TRBJ1-4; the D gene is possibly TRBD1 (5 bases). CDR1 is SQVTM and CDR2 is ANQGSEA in the germline V gene. This CDR3 is built from 11 residues. The germline V and J ends were trimmed by 5 bases and 9 bases, with 10 bases remaining between them. CDR3 bases: TGCAGCGTTCTCCAGGGAAAAAAACTGTTTTTT. Translation: CSVLQGKKLFF.

V and J are TRBV18 and TRBJ1-5, with 9 bases aligning to TRBD1. CDR3 size: 16 residues. Unmatched junction bases numbered 13, after V lost 2 bases and J lost 11 bases. The germline CDR1 and CDR2 sequences are KGHSH and LQKENI. The CDR3 reads CASSPEGQGKRAAQHF. CDR3 DNA: TGTGCCAGCTCACCAGAGGGACAGGGTAAGCGGGCCGCCCAGCATTTT.

The chain combines TRBV11-2 with TRBJ2-2, with no clear D. Between the trimmed V and J ends, which lost 10 bases and 4 bases, there was a span of 16 bases. The CDR3 is 14 residues long. Germline-derived CDR1 and CDR2 are SGHAT and FQNNGV. The CDR3 DNA reads as TGTGCCACCGGACGGACCACTTCCACCGGGGAGCTGTTTTTT. Translating it yields CATGRTTSTGELFF.

This chain connects TRBV19 to TRBJ2-5; D might be TRBD1 (6 bases). The CDR3 covers 13 residues. With 6 bases removed from V and 0 bases from J, the gap between germline ends came to 8 bases. Germline CDR1 LNHDA, CDR2 SQIVND (reference sequence). The CDR3 sequence: CASSEGDQETQYF. CDR3 bases: TGTGCCAGTAGCGAGGGGGACCAAGAGACCCAGTACTTC.

The rearrangement joins TRBV19 to TRBJ2-1, with 7 nucleotides matching TRBD2. CDR1 is LNHDA, CDR2 SQIVND, per germline (reference sequence). V was pared by 7 bases and J by 6 bases, with 18 bases of the junction left unmatched. CDR3 size: 17 residues. The CDR3 DNA is TGTGCCAGTACTGGAATGAGAGTTGGCGGGAGTTTCAATGAGCAGTTCTTC. This encodes CASTGMRVGGSFNEQFF.